The 9 T cell receptor beta chains below were found in one sample sequenced in a study of cytomegalovirus exposure and HLA in healthy donors. It was with 60 Vbeta and 13 Jbeta primers that the PCR ran. TCRdb's table, derived via immunoSEQ multiplex PCR, lists solely in-frame clones and lacks some. The data show more than 95,000 clones, 81% seen once. The sample was PBMCs. These receptors originate from a man in his late teens or twenties in good health and CMV-seronegative.

The chain uses TRBV5-1 and TRBJ1-1; TRBD1 matches 9 bases. The length of the CDR3 is 14 residues. The junction had 1 base not matched to a gene; V was cut back by 4 bases and J by 0 bases. Germline-derived CDR1 and CDR2 are SGHRS and YFSETQ. CDR3 in amino acids: CASSGQGMNTEAFF. As DNA, the CDR3 is TGCGCCAGCAGCGGACAGGGGATGAACACTGAAGCTTTCTTT. Full variable domain (outside the CDR3, taken from reference TRBV5-1 and TRBJ1-1): KAGVTQTPRYLIKTRGQQVTLSCSPISGHRSVSWYQQTPGQGLQFLFEYFSETQRNKGNFPGRFSGRQFSNSRSEMNVSTLELGDSALYLCASSGQGMNTEAFFGQGTRLTVV.

This chain links TRBV2 with TRBJ1-2; TRBD1 agrees at 10 bases. The CDR3 extends over 14 amino acids. The V segment lost 4 bases and the J segment 7 bases; nucleotides outside the gene matches: 6. Germline loops: CDR1 SNHLY, CDR2 FYNNEI. The CDR3 DNA is TGTGCCAGCAGTGTGGGACAGGGGACCTTTGGCTACACCTTC. It translates to CASSVGQGTFGYTF.

The chain recombines TRBV2 with TRBJ1-2; tentative D call: TRBD1 (5 bases). Germline assignment: CDR1 SNHLY and CDR2 FYNNEI. The CDR3 totals 12 residues. With 4 bases removed from V and 5 bases from J, the gap between germline ends came to 8 bases. Here the CDR3 DNA reads TGTGCCAGCAGTGGACAGATTTATGGCTACACCTTC. Protein: CASSGQIYGYTF.

The J gene is TRBJ2-7, the V gene TRBV5-1; weak D call: TRBD1 (5 bases). The germline V gene encodes CDR1 SGHRS and CDR2 YFSETQ. The CDR3 length is 13 residues. Trimming took off 1 base at V and 6 bases at J, with 11 bases between the two ends. CDR3 amino acids: CASSLPGWPEQYF. The CDR3 bases are TGCGCCAGCAGCTTGCCAGGGTGGCCCGAGCAGTACTTC. The variable domain in full, completed from reference TRBV5-1 and TRBJ2-7, reads KAGVTQTPRYLIKTRGQQVTLSCSPISGHRSVSWYQQTPGQGLQFLFEYFSETQRNKGNFPGRFSGRQFSNSRSEMNVSTLELGDSALYLCASSLPGWPEQYFGPGTRLTVT.

This chain uses TRBV7-6 with TRBJ2-1; D possibly corresponds to TRBD1 (6 bases). Germline CDR1 reads SGHVS; CDR2 reads FNYEAQ. V lost 5 bases, J lost 2 bases, and 13 bases lay in between. This CDR3 has 15 amino acids. The CDR3 region is CASSVDRMTYNEQFF. The CDR3 nucleotides are TGTGCCAGCAGCGTAGACAGGATGACCTACAATGAGCAGTTCTTC.

The V call is TRBV27, the J call TRBJ1-6; D remains unclear. V shed 9 bases and J shed 4 bases, with 13 bases lying between them. CDR1 is MNHEY and CDR2 is SMNVEV in the germline V gene (reference sequence). The CDR3 consists of 14 residues. The CDR3 region is CASHPGGYNSPLHF. The CDR3 nucleotides read TGTGCCAGTCATCCGGGAGGGTATAATTCACCCCTCCACTTT.

The chain couples TRBV27 to TRBJ1-4, with 8 bases lining up with TRBD1. V shed 3 bases and J 12 bases; nucleotides not matched to a gene: 9. Germline CDR1 MNHEY, CDR2 SMNVEV (reference sequence). The CDR3 runs to 14 residues. This CDR3 is CASSFNRGNTELFF. DNA of the CDR3: TGTGCCAGCAGTTTTAACAGGGGGAATACGGAACTGTTTTTT. The entire variable domain, with the rest obtained from reference TRBV27 and TRBJ1-4, is as follows: EAQVTQNPRYLITVTGKKLTVTCSQNMNHEYMSWYRQDPGLGLRQIYYSMNVEVTDKGDVPEGYKVSRKEKRNFPLILESPSPNQTSLYFCASSFNRGNTELFFGSGTQLSVL.

Of note for this clone: This sample includes further DNA sequences coding for the same CDR3. The rearrangement links TRBV5-1 to TRBJ2-2, with 10 bases that match TRBD1. Germline values: CDR1 SGHRS, CDR2 YFSETQ. The CDR3 totals 17 residues. Germline trimming cut 0 bases from V and 4 bases from J; bases unmatched to any gene: 6. The CDR3 nucleotides are TGCGCCAGCAGCTTGGCCGGGACAGGGGCGGTCACCGGGGAGCTGTTTTTT. Translating gives CASSLAGTGAVTGELFF.

The V call is TRBV5-1, the J call TRBJ2-7; D might be TRBD2 (5 bases). V was trimmed by 0 bases and J by 2 bases, leaving 12 bases between them. The length of the CDR3 is 15 residues. Germline CDR1 and CDR2: SGHRS and YFSETQ. The CDR3 region has the DNA TGCGCCAGCAGCTTGGCCGAGGAGGCGGCCTACGAGCAGTACTTC. This codes for CASSLAEEAAYEQYF.